A selection of T cell receptor beta chains follows, all from one sample in a study of blood T cell repertoires in COVID-19. Assay used: immunoSEQ multiplex PCR; TCRdb lists only in-frame clones, some missing. The data contain around 230,000 clones, approximately 85% of them singletons. Sequencing was carried out using peripheral blood. The receptors stem from a man aged 45-65 years with COVID-19, enrolled during active disease. CDR3s include the opening cysteine and the closing phenylalanine or tryptophan. The order of the fields is clone size, J gene, V gene, CDR3 protein. Only some rows state a clone size, as once, few, many or a class for expanded clones.

many	TRBJ1-5	TRBV28	CASSLWPFGQGSNQPQHF
.	TRBJ2-1	TRBV6-5	CASSYGGHEQFF
once	TRBJ1-2	TRBV9	CASSVEGTRSLYGYTF
few	TRBJ2-2	TRBV11-2	CASTQNGELFF
once	TRBJ2-7	TRBV5-8	CASRFLTGSSYEQYF
once	TRBJ2-7	TRBV5-1	CASSLASYSANEQYF
.	TRBJ1-6	TRBV5-1	CASATGGSYNSPLHF
few	TRBJ2-3	TRBV28	CASNSPAGGGTDTQYF
.	TRBJ2-2	TRBV6-5	CASSSTRGGTGELFF
.	TRBJ2-7	TRBV5-1	CASSLSGFEQYF
.	TRBJ1-1	TRBV28	CASSLAGRTEAFF
.	TRBJ1-6	TRBV30	CAWSAPGTGGGSPLHF
.	TRBJ1-1	TRBV29-1	CSVEDMSEAFF
.	TRBJ2-3	TRBV7-8	CATRWGGNTDTQYF
.	TRBJ1-1	TRBV7-3	CASSLIGGKLNTEAFF
.	TRBJ1-2	TRBV3-1/TRBV3-2	CASSQGGGNYGYTF
.	TRBJ2-3	TRBV5-1	CASSLATSGVQDTQYF
.	TRBJ1-1	TRBV6-2/TRBV6-3	CASSYGTGGLMNTEAFF
.	TRBJ2-5	TRBV5-1	CASSSKLSGQGAGTQYF
.	TRBJ1-1	TRBV10-3	CAISFERTEAFF
.	TRBJ2-3	TRBV6-1	CASSEEVQGATDTQYF
.	TRBJ1-4	TRBV11-2	CASSLRGDPNEKLFF
.	TRBJ1-5	TRBV5-5	CASSLAYLGGYSNQPQHF
.	TRBJ2-7	TRBV25-1	CASGDRDSLKQYF